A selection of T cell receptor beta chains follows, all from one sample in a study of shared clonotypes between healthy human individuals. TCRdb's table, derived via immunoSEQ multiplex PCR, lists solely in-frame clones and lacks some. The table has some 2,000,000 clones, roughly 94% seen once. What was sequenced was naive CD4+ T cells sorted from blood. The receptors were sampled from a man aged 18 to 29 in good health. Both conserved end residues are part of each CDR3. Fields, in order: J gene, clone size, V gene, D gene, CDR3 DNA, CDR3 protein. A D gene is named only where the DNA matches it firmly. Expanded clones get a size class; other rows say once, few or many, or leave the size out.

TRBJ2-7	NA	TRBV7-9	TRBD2	TGTGCCAGCACCCTAGCGGGAGCCAGACGCGAGCAGTACTTC	CASTLAGARREQYF
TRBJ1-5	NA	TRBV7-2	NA	TGTGCCAGCAGCTCAAACGTGGGCCCACGTCAGCCCCAGCATTTT	CASSSNVGPRQPQHF
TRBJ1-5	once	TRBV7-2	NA	TGTGCCAGCAGCTTAGGCAGGAGGGGGTTACATCAGCCCCAGCATTTT	CASSLGRRGLHQPQHF
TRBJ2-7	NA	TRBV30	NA	TGTGCCTGGACAGGGGATAGCTACGAGCAGTACTTC	CAWTGDSYEQYF
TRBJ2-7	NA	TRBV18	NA	TGTGCCAGCTCACCGGGACCGGGACAAATAAAGTACGAGCAGTACTTC	CASSPGPGQIKYEQYF
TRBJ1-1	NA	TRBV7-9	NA	TGTGCCAGCAGCTTAGAAAGAACAGTGAACACTGAAGCTTTCTTT	CASSLERTVNTEAFF
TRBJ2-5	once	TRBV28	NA	TGTGCCAGCAGTAGACCTTCAGCATGGACCCAGTACTTC	CASSRPSAWTQYF
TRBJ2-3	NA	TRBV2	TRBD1	TGTGCCAGCACAGGGGGACCCACAGATACGCAGTATTTT	CASTGGPTDTQYF
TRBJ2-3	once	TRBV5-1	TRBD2	TGCGCCAGCAGCTTGCAGACTAGCGGGAGGGATACGCAGTATTTT	CASSLQTSGRDTQYF
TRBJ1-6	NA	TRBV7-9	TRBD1	TGTGCCAGCAGTCCCGGGACAGGGAAGAATTCACCCCTCCACTTT	CASSPGTGKNSPLHF
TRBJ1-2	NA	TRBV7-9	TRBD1	TGTGCCAGCAGCTTAGAATTTGACAGGGACAACTATGGCTACACCTTC	CASSLEFDRDNYGYTF
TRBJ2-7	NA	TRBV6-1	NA	TGTGCCAGCAGTGAAGCGATGGCCTACTCCTACGAGCAGTACTTC	CASSEAMAYSYEQYF
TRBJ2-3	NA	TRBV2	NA	TGTGCCAGCAGTGTTCGGCCAAGCACAGATACGCAGTATTTT	CASSVRPSTDTQYF
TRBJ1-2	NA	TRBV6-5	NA	TGTGCCAGCAGTTCCGACAGGTACTATGGCTACACCTTC	CASSSDRYYGYTF
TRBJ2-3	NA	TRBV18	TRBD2	TGTGCCAGCTCATCTACTAGCGGGGCGTCTACAGATACGCAGTATTTT	CASSSTSGASTDTQYF
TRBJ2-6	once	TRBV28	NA	TGTGCCAGCAGTTCAGGGGCTGGGGCCAACGTCCTGACTTTC	CASSSGAGANVLTF
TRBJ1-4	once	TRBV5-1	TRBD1	TGCGCCAGCAGCTTAACCGGGACAGGGGGCTTCGGTGAAAAACTGTTTTTT	CASSLTGTGGFGEKLFF
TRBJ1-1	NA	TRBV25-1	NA	TGTGCCAGCAAGCAGACACTGAACACTGAAGCTTTCTTT	CASKQTLNTEAFF
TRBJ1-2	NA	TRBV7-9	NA	TGTGCCAGCAGCTTAAGGGGGACTAACTATGGCTACACCTTC	CASSLRGTNYGYTF
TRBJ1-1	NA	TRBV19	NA	TGTGCCAGTAGTATGTCCGGCGCGGCGAACACTGAAGCTTTCTTT	CASSMSGAANTEAFF
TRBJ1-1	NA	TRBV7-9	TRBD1	TGTGCCAGCAGCTTTGCCCCAGGGGGCAACAACACTGAAGCTTTCTTT	CASSFAPGGNNTEAFF
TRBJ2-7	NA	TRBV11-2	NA	TGTGCCAGCAGCTTGGGGATTTACTCCTACGAGCAGTACTTC	CASSLGIYSYEQYF
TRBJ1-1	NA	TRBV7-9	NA	TGTGCCAGCAGCTTAGCCAGGGCGGACACTGAAGCTTTCTTT	CASSLARADTEAFF
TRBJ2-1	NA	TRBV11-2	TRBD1	TGTGCCAGCAGCTTAAATACAGGGGTGGGCAATGAGCAGTTCTTC	CASSLNTGVGNEQFF
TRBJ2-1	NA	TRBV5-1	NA	TGCGCCAGCAGCACTCTTACCGACGGTACGCAGTTCTTC	CASSTLTDGTQFF
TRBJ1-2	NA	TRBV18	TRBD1	TGTGCCAGCTCATTCGGGGACAGGGCTAACTATGGCTACACCTTC	CASSFGDRANYGYTF
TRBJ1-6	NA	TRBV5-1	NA	TGCGCCAGCAGCTTGGGGAGCTATAATTCACCCCTCCACTTT	CASSLGSYNSPLHF
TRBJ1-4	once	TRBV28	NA	TGTGCCAGCAGTTACGCAGGGGTAGTTGAAAAACTGTTTTTT	CASSYAGVVEKLFF
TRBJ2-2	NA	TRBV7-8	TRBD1	TGTGCCAGCAGCTCGCAACAGGGGGCCGGGGAGCTGTTTTTT	CASSSQQGAGELFF
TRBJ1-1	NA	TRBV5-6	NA	TGTGCCAGCAGAAAGCGGCCGAACACTGAAGCTTTCTTT	CASRKRPNTEAFF
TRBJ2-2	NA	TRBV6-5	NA	TGTGCCAGCAGACCCGGTTACACCGGGGAGCTGTTTTTT	CASRPGYTGELFF
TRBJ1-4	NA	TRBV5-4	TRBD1	TGTGCCAGCAGCTGGACGGGACAGGGGGAGGAAAAACTGTTTTTT	CASSWTGQGEEKLFF
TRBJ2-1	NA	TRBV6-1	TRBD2	TGTGCCAGCAGTGTTAATAGCGGGGGGCTAAGCTCCTACAATGAGCAGTTCTTC	CASSVNSGGLSSYNEQFF
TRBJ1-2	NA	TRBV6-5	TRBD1	TGTGCCAGCAGAAGCAGGGGGCTAAACTATGGCTACACCTTC	CASRSRGLNYGYTF
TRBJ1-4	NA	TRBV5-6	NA	TGTGCCAGCAGCGGGTGGACAGAAACAACTAATGAAAAACTGTTTTTT	CASSGWTETTNEKLFF
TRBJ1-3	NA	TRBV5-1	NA	TGCGCCAGCAGCTTCGGGACCAGCTCTGGAAACACCATATATTTT	CASSFGTSSGNTIYF
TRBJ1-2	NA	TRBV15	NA	TGTGCCACCAGCCGACACAGAGACTTTAACTATGGCTACACCTTC	CATSRHRDFNYGYTF
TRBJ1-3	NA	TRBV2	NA	TGTGCCAGCAGTAACGAGGTCTTCCCCCCTGGAAACACCATATATTTT	CASSNEVFPPGNTIYF
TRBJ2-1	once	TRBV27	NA	TGTGCCAGCAGTTTACGCGAAAAGCAGTTCTTC	CASSLREKQFF
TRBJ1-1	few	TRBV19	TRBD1	TGTGCCAGTAGCAGGGGGAAAATGAGGACTGAAGCTTTCTTT	CASSRGKMRTEAFF
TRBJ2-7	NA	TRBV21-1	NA	TGTGCCAGCAGCAGAGAAGGATCTGACAACGAGCAGTACTTC	CASSREGSDNEQYF
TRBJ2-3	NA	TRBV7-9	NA	TGTGCCAGCAGCTTATCGCAGGGACGGGCAGATACGCAGTATTTT	CASSLSQGRADTQYF
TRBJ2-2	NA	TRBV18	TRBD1	TGTGCCAGCCGACAGGGGGAGACGAACACCGGGGAGCTGTTTTTT	CASRQGETNTGELFF
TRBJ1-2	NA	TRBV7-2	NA	TGTGCCAGCAGCTTTCGCGCTAACTATGGCTACACCTTC	CASSFRANYGYTF
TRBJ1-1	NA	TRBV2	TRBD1	TGTGCCAGCAGAGGGGACAGGTGGAACACTGAAGCTTTCTTT	CASRGDRWNTEAFF